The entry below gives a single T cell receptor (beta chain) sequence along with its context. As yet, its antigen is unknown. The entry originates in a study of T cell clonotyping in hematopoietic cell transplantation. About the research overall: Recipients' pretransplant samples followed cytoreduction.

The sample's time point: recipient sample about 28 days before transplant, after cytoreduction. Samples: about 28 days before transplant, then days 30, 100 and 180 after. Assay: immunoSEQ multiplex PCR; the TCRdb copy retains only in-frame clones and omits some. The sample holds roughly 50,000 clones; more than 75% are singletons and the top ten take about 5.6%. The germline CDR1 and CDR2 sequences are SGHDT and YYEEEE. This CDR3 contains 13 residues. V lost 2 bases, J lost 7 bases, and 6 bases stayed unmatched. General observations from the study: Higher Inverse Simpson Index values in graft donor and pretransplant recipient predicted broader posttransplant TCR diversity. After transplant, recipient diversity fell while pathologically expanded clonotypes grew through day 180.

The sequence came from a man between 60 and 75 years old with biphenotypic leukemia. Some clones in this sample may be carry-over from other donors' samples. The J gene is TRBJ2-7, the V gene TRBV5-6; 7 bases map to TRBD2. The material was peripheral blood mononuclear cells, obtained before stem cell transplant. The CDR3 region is CASSFPDGREQYF. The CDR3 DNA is TGTGCCAGCAGCTTCCCGGACGGGAGGGAGCAGTACTTC. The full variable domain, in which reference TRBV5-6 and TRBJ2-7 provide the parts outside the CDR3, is DAGVTQSPTHLIKTRGQQVTLRCSPKSGHDTVSWYQQALGQGPQFIFQYYEEEERQRGNFPDRFSGHQFPNYSSELNVNALLLGDSALYLCASSFPDGREQYFGPGTRLTVT.